The T cell receptor (beta chain) under discussion was sequenced for a study of blood T cells in healthy people across ages. The CDR3 covers 16 residues. Germline V gives CDR1 SGHVS, CDR2 FQNEAQ. V was pared by 6 bases and J by 1 base, with 4 bases of the junction left unmatched. Primed by a sample-barcoded 5' primer and a J-beta primer mix, a second PCR proceeded for roughly 7 to 12 cycles. Sequencing of every sample gave 3 million or more CDR3-containing paired-end reads. TCRdb used MiXCR to reprocess the 5' RACE reads, holding one entry per CDR3 protein. Found here are around 1,800,000 distinct CDR3 sequences, roughly two fifths of them singletons; the top ten hold approximately 22%.

The TCR was taken from a human donor in good health. Sequencing was performed on blood. The chain recombines TRBV7-8 with TRBJ2-1, with TRBD2 matching over 12 bases. The CDR3 DNA is TGTGCCAGCAGGAGAACTAGCGGGGGGTCCTACAATGAGCAGTTCTTC. It encodes CASRRTSGGSYNEQFF.